A selection of T cell receptor beta chains follows, all from one sample in a study of cytomegalovirus exposure and HLA in healthy donors. Some clones are missing from TCRdb's copy, which holds only in-frame ones; the method was immunoSEQ multiplex PCR. Found here are fewer than 120,000 clones, roughly 90% of them singletons; the top ten hold about 1.5%. Sequenced input: PBMCs. Source of these receptors: a woman aged 25 to 39 in good health and CMV-seropositive. CDR3s include the opening cysteine and the closing phenylalanine or tryptophan. The D gene is left open where the match is weak. A clone size is listed for some rows: how often the clone was seen (once, few, many), or a class if it is expanded.

V gene	clone size	J gene	D gene	CDR3 protein	CDR3 DNA
TRBV5-6	-	TRBJ2-3	-	CASSLARITSTDTQYF	TGTGCCAGCAGCTTGGCCCGAATAACTAGCACAGATACGCAGTATTTT
TRBV2	-	TRBJ2-5	TRBD1	CASSDPQIRDRGKETQYF	TGTGCCAGCAGTGATCCCCAGATCCGGGACAGGGGTAAAGAGACCCAGTACTTC
TRBV25-1	once	TRBJ2-5	TRBD1	CASSETGRDGTQYF	TGTGCCAGCAGTGAGACAGGGCGCGACGGGACCCAGTACTTC
TRBV18	-	TRBJ2-2	-	CASSPRAGFTGELFF	TGTGCCAGCTCACCCCGAGCAGGGTTCACCGGGGAGCTGTTTTTT
TRBV6-5	-	TRBJ2-5	-	CASSYGQRETQYF	TGTGCCAGCAGTTACGGGCAAAGGGAGACCCAGTACTTC
TRBV6-5	-	TRBJ2-7	TRBD1	CASRTKTGGSYEQYF	TGTGCCAGCAGGACGAAGACAGGGGGATCCTACGAGCAGTACTTC
TRBV6-5	-	TRBJ2-3	TRBD2	CASSYSLAGGADTQYF	TGTGCCAGCAGTTACTCCCTAGCGGGTGGTGCAGATACGCAGTATTTT
TRBV7-2	few	TRBJ2-1	TRBD1	CASSPTGGAYNEQFF	TGTGCCAGCAGCCCGACAGGGGGCGCCTACAATGAGCAGTTCTTC
TRBV6-5	few	TRBJ2-2	-	CASSPHRASGELFF	TGTGCCAGCAGCCCACACAGGGCCTCCGGGGAGCTGTTTTTT
TRBV27	-	TRBJ1-6	-	CASSLWVGSDSPLHF	TGTGCCAGCAGTTTATGGGTAGGGAGCGATTCACCCCTCCACTTT
TRBV20-1	-	TRBJ2-7	TRBD1	CSVSGTGVQYF	TGCAGTGTTTCCGGGACAGGGGTACAGTACTTC
TRBV7-9	-	TRBJ2-1	TRBD2	CASSSGTSGPNEQFF	TGTGCCAGCAGCTCCGGGACTAGCGGTCCTAATGAGCAGTTCTTC
TRBV5-1	-	TRBJ2-3	-	CASSFSVSPDTQYF	TGCGCCAGCAGCTTCTCAGTATCCCCAGATACGCAGTATTTT
TRBV9	-	TRBJ1-1	TRBD1	CASSQTGATEAFF	TGTGCCAGCAGCCAGACAGGGGCCACTGAAGCTTTCTTT
TRBV10-1	-	TRBJ2-5	TRBD1	CASRDRGQETQYF	TGCGCCAGCAGGGACAGGGGCCAAGAGACCCAGTACTTC
TRBV11-2	-	TRBJ2-2	-	CASSPSGAGNTGELFF	TGTGCCAGCAGCCCGAGCGGAGCGGGGAACACCGGGGAGCTGTTTTTT
TRBV10-3	few	TRBJ2-2	-	CAIKQGHTGELFF	TGTGCCATCAAACAGGGTCACACCGGGGAGCTGTTTTTT
TRBV19	once	TRBJ1-1	TRBD1	CASSIRGQLSSEAFF	TGTGCCAGTAGTATCCGGGGACAGCTATCCTCTGAAGCTTTCTTT
TRBV2	-	TRBJ2-3	-	CASRRRSPMDTQYF	TGTGCCAGCAGACGAAGGAGTCCGATGGATACGCAGTATTTT
TRBV19	-	TRBJ1-1	TRBD1	CASRDRGRGDTEAFF	TGTGCCAGCCGGGACAGGGGGCGCGGGGACACTGAAGCTTTCTTT
TRBV11-1	once	TRBJ2-7	TRBD1	CASSFPGQGLYEQYF	TGTGCCAGCAGCTTCCCCGGACAGGGATTGTACGAGCAGTACTTC
TRBV4-2	-	TRBJ2-7	-	CASSQDRLGIYEQYF	TGTGCCAGCAGCCAAGACAGGTTGGGCATATACGAGCAGTACTTC
TRBV11-2	-	TRBJ1-2	-	CASSLGQADNYGYTF	TGTGCCAGCAGCTTAGGGCAGGCCGACAACTATGGCTACACCTTC
TRBV13	once	TRBJ2-5	-	CASSFSGETQYF	TGTGCCAGCAGCTTTTCAGGGGAGACCCAGTACTTC
TRBV19	-	TRBJ2-5	TRBD2	CASSQPGGQETQYF	TGTGCCAGTAGTCAACCGGGAGGGCAAGAGACCCAGTACTTC
TRBV4-1	-	TRBJ1-2	TRBD1	CASSQKGQPYGYTF	TGCGCCAGCAGCCAAAAGGGACAGCCTTATGGCTACACCTTC
TRBV15	once	TRBJ2-1	TRBD2	CATSRGGTGTSPYNEQFF	TGTGCCACCAGCAGAGGGGGAACCGGGACTAGCCCTTACAATGAGCAGTTCTTC
TRBV5-1	-	TRBJ2-3	-	CASSPLSTDTQYF	TGCGCCAGCAGCCCTCTAAGCACAGATACGCAGTATTTT
TRBV7-7	-	TRBJ2-1	TRBD2	CASSPGTSGGNEQFF	TGTGCCAGCAGCCCAGGGACTAGCGGGGGGAATGAGCAGTTCTTC
TRBV5-6	-	TRBJ2-2	TRBD1	CASSADRGRAGELFF	TGTGCCAGCAGCGCGGACAGGGGCAGGGCCGGGGAGCTGTTTTTT
TRBV4-3	-	TRBJ2-7	-	CASSQDFDPGDEQYF	TGCGCCAGCAGCCAAGATTTCGATCCAGGGGACGAGCAGTACTTC
TRBV27	-	TRBJ2-6	-	CASSWRSSGANVLTF	TGTGCCAGCAGTTGGCGGAGCTCTGGGGCCAACGTCCTGACTTTC
TRBV5-6	-	TRBJ1-6	TRBD1	CASSLSVDRGNSPLHF	TGTGCCAGCAGCTTGTCCGTGGACAGGGGAAATTCACCCCTCCACTTT
TRBV4-2	few	TRBJ2-7	TRBD2	CASSQEATSGGSTSSYEQYF	TGTGCCAGCAGCCAAGAGGCGACTAGCGGGGGGTCCACCTCTTCCTACGAGCAGTACTTC
TRBV5-1	-	TRBJ2-7	TRBD2	CASELAFMTYEQYF	TGCGCCAGCGAACTAGCGTTCATGACCTACGAGCAGTACTTC
TRBV5-4	-	TRBJ1-5	TRBD1	CASRNRGSNQPQHF	TGTGCCAGCAGAAACAGGGGTAGCAATCAGCCCCAGCATTTT
TRBV5-8	-	TRBJ2-5	TRBD2	CASSWRGQETQYF	TGTGCCAGCAGCTGGCGGGGGCAAGAGACCCAGTACTTC
TRBV25-1	-	TRBJ2-1	TRBD1	CASKVTGVNEQFF	TGTGCCAGCAAGGTGACAGGGGTAAATGAGCAGTTCTTC
TRBV27	few	TRBJ1-5	-	CASSSWGQGNQPQHF	TGTGCCAGCAGTTCATGGGGGCAGGGCAATCAGCCCCAGCATTTT
TRBV5-6	-	TRBJ1-2	-	CASSLVEHYGYTF	TGTGCCAGCAGCTTGGTCGAGCACTATGGCTACACCTTC
TRBV18	-	TRBJ2-5	-	CASSAILRAETQYF	TGTGCCAGCTCCGCAATTCTGAGGGCAGAGACCCAGTACTTC
TRBV5-1	once	TRBJ2-1	TRBD2	CASSDSGSGYNEQFF	TGCGCCAGCAGCGACAGCGGGAGCGGTTACAATGAGCAGTTCTTC
TRBV7-9	-	TRBJ2-7	TRBD2	CASSLEREADYEQYF	TGTGCCAGCAGCTTAGAACGGGAGGCAGACTACGAGCAGTACTTC
TRBV13	-	TRBJ2-1	TRBD2	CASSFSGGAMGNEQFF	TGTGCCAGCAGCTTTAGCGGGGGGGCGATGGGCAATGAGCAGTTCTTC
TRBV30	-	TRBJ1-6	-	CAWSVEQGFGSPLHF	TGTGCCTGGAGTGTAGAACAGGGATTCGGTTCACCCCTCCACTTT
TRBV4-3	-	TRBJ1-2	-	CASSQDPVISNYGYTF	TGCGCCAGCAGCCAAGATCCGGTCATCTCTAACTATGGCTACACCTTC
TRBV30	-	TRBJ1-1	-	CAWMGGETAFF	TGTGCCTGGATGGGCGGGGAGACGGCTTTCTTT
TRBV18	once	TRBJ2-7	TRBD1	CASSPQVGPGGAEQYF	TGTGCCAGCTCACCACAAGTGGGGCCAGGGGGCGCCGAGCAGTACTTC
TRBV6-5	few	TRBJ2-2	-	CASSYSTGGELFF	TGTGCCAGCAGTTACTCGACGGGCGGGGAGCTGTTTTTT
TRBV19	-	TRBJ1-5	TRBD1	CASGQGVISPQHF	TGTGCCAGTGGACAGGGGGTAATCAGTCCCCAGCATTTT
TRBV4-1	once	TRBJ2-3	TRBD2	CASSQDSSGRPTDTQYF	TGCGCCAGCAGCCAAGATTCCAGCGGGAGGCCCACAGATACGCAGTATTTT
TRBV18	-	TRBJ2-2	-	CASSPRHKNTGELFF	TGTGCCAGCTCACCGAGGCACAAGAACACCGGGGAGCTGTTTTTT
TRBV5-1	few	TRBJ2-7	TRBD1	CASSLEGARAYEQYF	TGCGCCAGCAGCTTGGAGGGGGCTAGGGCCTACGAGCAGTACTTC